One sample yielded the 13 T cell receptor beta chains listed below, sequenced in a study of response to subunit inactivated influenza vaccine. Via MiXCR, TCRdb re-called the RT-PCR reads, giving one row per CDR3 protein. This table holds 250,000 to 350,000 distinct CDR3 sequences, about 20% found once. The sample was PBMCs from blood, taken less than 22 months after vaccination. All receptors derive from a man between 50 and 75 years old who received an inactivated influenza vaccine.

The rearrangement uses TRBV10-3 and TRBJ2-7; D gene uncertain. V was shortened by 2 bases and J by 0 bases, with 14 bases between the two germline ends. Looked up from germline, CDR1 is ENHRY and CDR2 is SYGVKD. This CDR3 has 16 amino acids. The CDR3 spells CAISEGALRPSYEQYF. CDR3 sequence (DNA): TGTGCCATCAGTGAGGGAGCACTCCGGCCCTCCTACGAGCAGTACTTC.

This chain uses TRBV6-2 or TRBV6-3 with TRBJ1-1; D ambiguous. The CDR3 consists of 14 residues. Germline CDR1 is MNHEY and CDR2 is SVGEGT. Trimming stripped 5 bases from V and 2 bases from J, with 12 bases between. DNA of the CDR3: TGTGCCAGCAGTGGCATTACAGCTAACACTGAAGCTTTCTTT. Encoded protein: CASSGITANTEAFF.

DNA of the CDR3: TGCAGTGCTAGAATGGAGGATTCACCCCTCCACTTT. Protein: CSARMEDSPLHF. The chain joins TRBV20-1 to TRBJ1-6; no clear D gene. The CDR3 consists of 12 residues. Germline CDR1 and CDR2: DFQATT and SNEGSKA (reference sequence). V was cut by 2 bases and J by 8 bases, with 7 bases left in between.

The gene calls are TRBV6-1 and TRBJ2-5; 7 bases agree with TRBD1. With 6 bases clipped from V and 4 bases from J, the junction kept 11 bases outside the gene matches. The CDR3 is made up of 15 amino acids. From germline, CDR1 is MNHNS and CDR2 SASEGT. CDR3 residues: CASRTGSGTPETQYF. In nucleotides, the CDR3 is TGTGCCAGCAGGACAGGGTCGGGGACCCCAGAGACCCAGTACTTC.

The CDR3 loop is CASRERTGTLSGANVLTF. Here the CDR3 DNA reads TGTGCCAGCAGAGAGAGGACAGGGACCCTCTCTGGGGCCAACGTCCTGACTTTC. This rearrangement joins TRBV27 to TRBJ2-6, with 8 bases matching TRBD1. This CDR3 is built from 18 residues. CDR1 is MNHEY and CDR2 is SMNVEV in the germline V gene (reference sequence). J lost 0 bases, V lost 6 bases, and 10 bases had no gene match.

The CDR3 loop reads CSAGLAGVYNEQFF. The CDR3 coding sequence is TGCAGTGCTGGACTAGCGGGAGTCTACAATGAGCAGTTCTTC. The chain couples TRBV20-1 to TRBJ2-1; the match to TRBD2 covers 13 bases. The germline gives CDR1 DFQATT, CDR2 SNEGSKA (reference sequence). J was trimmed by 3 bases and V by 5 bases; bases with no gene match: 1. This CDR3 has 14 residues.

The chain couples TRBV19 to TRBJ2-5; D may be TRBD2 (5 bases). V was trimmed by 1 base and J by 1 base, leaving 10 bases between them. In germline, CDR1 is LNHDA, CDR2 SQIVND (reference sequence). This CDR3 region has 15 residues. Here the CDR3 reads CASSIGYGGQETQYF. CDR3 DNA sequence: TGTGCCAGTAGTATAGGGTACGGAGGCCAAGAGACCCAGTACTTC.

There are a few counts of this clonotype. The gene calls are TRBV15 and TRBJ1-2; 9 bases are shared with TRBD1. Trimming removed 6 bases from V and 2 bases from J; junction bases left unmatched: 4. The CDR3 runs 14 residues. Looked up from germline, CDR1 is LNHNV and CDR2 is YYDKDF (reference sequence). In DNA form, the CDR3 reads TGTGCCACCAGACCCGGGACAGGGAACTATGGCTACACCTTC. Protein: CATRPGTGNYGYTF.

A single count supports this clonotype. Sequence at one end of the junction differs from germline and may be a read error. The chain carries TRBV27 and TRBJ1-6, with TRBD1 matching over 8 bases. Germline-derived CDR1 and CDR2 are MNHEY and SMNVEV (reference sequence). This CDR3 spans 16 amino acids. CDR3 DNA sequence: TGTGCCAGCAGTGCCCGACAGGGGCCGGGGTATTCAGCCCTCCACTTT. Its protein product is CASSARQGPGYSALHF.

This chain connects TRBV11-2 to TRBJ1-6; D is uncertain. The V end was cut by 5 bases, the J end by 13 bases, with 12 bases between. This CDR3 spans 12 amino acids. In germline, CDR1 is SGHAT, CDR2 FQNNGV. The CDR3 DNA sequence: TGTGCCAGCAGCCTGGACTATCGGCCCCTCCACTTT. It encodes CASSLDYRPLHF.

There are many counts of this clonotype. At one of its ends the junction is not consistent with the germline gene, which may arise from a read error. The V call is TRBV5-1, the J call TRBJ2-1; D may be TRBD2 (5 bases). Germline assignment: CDR1 SGHRS and CDR2 YFSETQ. This CDR3 is built from 13 residues. CDR3 DNA: TGTGCCAGCAGCTTGGACCGAGGGAATGAGCAGTTCTTC. This encodes CASSLDRGNEQFF.

This clonotype was counted ten times or more. V gene TRBV12-3 or TRBV12-4 combines with J gene TRBJ1-1; maybe TRBD1 (6 bases). Trimming pared 3 bases from V and 4 bases from J, leaving 9 bases between. The CDR3 consists of 13 residues. CDR3 loop: CASSFVRGTEAFF. CDR3 DNA sequence: TGTGCCAGCAGTTTTGTCAGGGGCACTGAAGCTTTCTTT.

The rearrangement links TRBV19 to TRBJ2-2; 8 bases match TRBD2. This CDR3 is built from 16 residues. Trimming took 7 bases from V and 4 from J; bases not matched to a gene: 11. The germline gives CDR1 LNHDA, CDR2 SQIVND (reference sequence). In DNA, the CDR3 is TGTGCCAGTAAGCGGGAGATTAACATGCGCACCGGGGAGCTGTTTTTT. Protein product: CASKREINMRTGELFF.